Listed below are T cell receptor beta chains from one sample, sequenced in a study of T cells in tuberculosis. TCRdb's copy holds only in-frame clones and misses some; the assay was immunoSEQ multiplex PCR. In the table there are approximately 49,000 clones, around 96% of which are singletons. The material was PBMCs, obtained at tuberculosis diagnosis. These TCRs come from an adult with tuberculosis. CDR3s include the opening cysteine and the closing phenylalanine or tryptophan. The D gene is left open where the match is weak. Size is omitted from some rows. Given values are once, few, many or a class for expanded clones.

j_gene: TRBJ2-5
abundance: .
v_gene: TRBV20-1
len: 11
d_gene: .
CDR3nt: TGCAGTGCTAGAGACCTAGAGACCCAGTACTTC
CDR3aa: CSARDLETQYF

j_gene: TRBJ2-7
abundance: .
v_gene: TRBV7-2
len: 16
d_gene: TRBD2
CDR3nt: TGTGCCAGCAGCTTAGCGGGGACTAGGATTTCCCACGAGCAGTACTTC
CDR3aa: CASSLAGTRISHEQYF

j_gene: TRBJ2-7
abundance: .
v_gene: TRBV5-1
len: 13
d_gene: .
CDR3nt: TGCGCCAGCAGCTTGGACTCGACTTACGAGCAGTACTTC
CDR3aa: CASSLDSTYEQYF

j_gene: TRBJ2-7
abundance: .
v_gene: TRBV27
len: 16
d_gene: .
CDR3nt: TGTGCCAGCAGTTTAAAAGGGGATCGGAAGGGATACGAGCAGTACTTC
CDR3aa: CASSLKGDRKGYEQYF

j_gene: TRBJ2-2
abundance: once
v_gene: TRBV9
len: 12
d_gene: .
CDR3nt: TGTGCCAGCAGCGTAGTCGCCGGGGAGCTGTTTTTT
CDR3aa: CASSVVAGELFF

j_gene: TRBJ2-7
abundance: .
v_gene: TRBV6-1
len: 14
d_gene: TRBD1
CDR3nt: TGTGCCAGCAGAGAACAGGGGGGAAGCTACGAGCAGTACTTC
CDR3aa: CASREQGGSYEQYF

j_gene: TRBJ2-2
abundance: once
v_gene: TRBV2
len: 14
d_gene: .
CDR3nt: TGTGCCAGCAGTGTTCAGGGGAACACCGGGGAGCTGTTTTTT
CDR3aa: CASSVQGNTGELFF

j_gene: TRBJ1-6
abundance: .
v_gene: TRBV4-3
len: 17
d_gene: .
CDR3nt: TGCGCCAGCAGCCAAGGTGGCGGGAGCTCCTATAATTCACCCCTCCACTTT
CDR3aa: CASSQGGGSSYNSPLHF

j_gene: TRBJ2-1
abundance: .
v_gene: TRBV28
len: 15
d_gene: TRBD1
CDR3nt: TGTGCCAGCAGTCCGCTAGCACAGGGGGTCCATGAGCAGTTCTTC
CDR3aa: CASSPLAQGVHEQFF

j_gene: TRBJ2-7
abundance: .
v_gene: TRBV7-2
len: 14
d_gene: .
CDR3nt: TGTGCCAGCAGCTCAGCCGGGACATCATACGAGCAGTACTTC
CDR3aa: CASSSAGTSYEQYF

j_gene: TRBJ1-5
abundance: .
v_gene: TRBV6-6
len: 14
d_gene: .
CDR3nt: TGTGCCAGCAGTACGGGACTTAGCAATCAGCCCCAGCATTTT
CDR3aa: CASSTGLSNQPQHF

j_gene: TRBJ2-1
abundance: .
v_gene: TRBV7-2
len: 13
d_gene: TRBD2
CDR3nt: TGTGCCAGCAGCTCTTTACGCGGGGGGGAGCAGTTCTTC
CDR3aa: CASSSLRGGEQFF

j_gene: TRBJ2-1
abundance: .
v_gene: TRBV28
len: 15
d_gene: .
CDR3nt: TGTGCCAGCAGTTTGGTGGGCAGCCGATCGTGGGAGCAGTTCTTC
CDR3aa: CASSLVGSRSWEQFF

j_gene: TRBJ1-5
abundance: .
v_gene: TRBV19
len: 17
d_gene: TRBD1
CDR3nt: TGTGCCAGTAGTATGAGAGCGGGACAGGGCCCCAATCAGCCCCAGCATTTT
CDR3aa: CASSMRAGQGPNQPQHF

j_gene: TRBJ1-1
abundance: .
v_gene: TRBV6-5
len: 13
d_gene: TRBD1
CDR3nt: TGTGCCAGCCGTCTGAGGGGGCGCACTGAAGCTTTCTTT
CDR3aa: CASRLRGRTEAFF

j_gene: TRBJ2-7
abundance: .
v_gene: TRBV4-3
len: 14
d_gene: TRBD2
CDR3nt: TGCGCCAGCAGCCGGGGGACTAGCGACTACGAGCAGTACTTC
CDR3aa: CASSRGTSDYEQYF

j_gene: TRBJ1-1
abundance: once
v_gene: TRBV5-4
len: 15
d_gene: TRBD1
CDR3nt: TGTGCCAGCAGCTTACAGGGGCCCCCGAACACTGAAGCTTTCTTT
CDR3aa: CASSLQGPPNTEAFF

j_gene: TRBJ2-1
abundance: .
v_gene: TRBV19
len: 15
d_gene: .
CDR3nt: TGTGCCAGTAGCACCACAGGGATTGTGTTCAATGAGCAGTTCTTC
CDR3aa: CASSTTGIVFNEQFF

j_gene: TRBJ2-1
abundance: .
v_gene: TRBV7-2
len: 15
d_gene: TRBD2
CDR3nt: TGTGCCAGCAGCTTACACCCGGGAGGGCTCAATGAGCAGTTCTTC
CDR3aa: CASSLHPGGLNEQFF

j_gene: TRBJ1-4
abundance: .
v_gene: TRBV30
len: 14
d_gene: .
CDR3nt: TGTGCCTGGAGTGGTGGAGTGCAGGGTGTGAAACTGTTTTTT
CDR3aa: CAWSGGVQGVKLFF

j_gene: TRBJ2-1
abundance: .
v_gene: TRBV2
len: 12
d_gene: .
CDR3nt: TGTGCCAGCAGTGCCGTGGACTTCGAGCAGTTCTTC
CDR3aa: CASSAVDFEQFF

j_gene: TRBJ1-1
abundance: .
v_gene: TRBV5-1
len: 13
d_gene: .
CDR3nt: TGCGCCAGCAGCTTGATGACCATGGGGCAAGCTTTCTTT
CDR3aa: CASSLMTMGQAFF

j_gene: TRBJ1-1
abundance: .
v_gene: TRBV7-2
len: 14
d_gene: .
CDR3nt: TGTGCCAGCAGCTCTTACAGGGTATGGACTGAAGCTTTCTTT
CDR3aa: CASSSYRVWTEAFF

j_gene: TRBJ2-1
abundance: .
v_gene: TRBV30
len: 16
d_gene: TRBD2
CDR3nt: TGTGCCTGGAGTCCCCCGGGACTAGCGGGAGAGAATGAGCAGTTCTTC
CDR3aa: CAWSPPGLAGENEQFF

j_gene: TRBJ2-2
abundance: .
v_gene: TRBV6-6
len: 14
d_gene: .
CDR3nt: TGTGCCAGCAGTACTAGTCCGAACACCGGGGAGCTGTTTTTT
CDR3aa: CASSTSPNTGELFF

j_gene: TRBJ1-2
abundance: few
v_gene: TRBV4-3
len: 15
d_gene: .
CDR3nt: TGCGCCAGCAGCCAAGATCGGGGGGGCTACTATGGCTACACCTTC
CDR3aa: CASSQDRGGYYGYTF

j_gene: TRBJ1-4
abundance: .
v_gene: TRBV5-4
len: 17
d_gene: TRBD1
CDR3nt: TGTGCCAGCAGCGCCGGACAGGGGCCGGGGACTAATGAAAAACTGTTTTTT
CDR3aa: CASSAGQGPGTNEKLFF

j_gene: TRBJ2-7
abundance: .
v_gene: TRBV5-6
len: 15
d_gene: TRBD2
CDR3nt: TGTGCCAGCAGCTGGCTAGCGGGGAGATCAGGCGAGCAGTACTTC
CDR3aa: CASSWLAGRSGEQYF

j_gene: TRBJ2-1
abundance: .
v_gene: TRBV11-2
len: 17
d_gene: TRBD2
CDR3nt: TGTGCCAGCAGCCCGGGGACTAGCGGGAGGGTTTACAATGAGCAGTTCTTC
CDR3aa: CASSPGTSGRVYNEQFF

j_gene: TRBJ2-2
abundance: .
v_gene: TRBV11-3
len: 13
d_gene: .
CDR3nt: TGTGCCAGCAGCTCCGCGGGAACGGGGGAGCTGTTTTTT
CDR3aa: CASSSAGTGELFF

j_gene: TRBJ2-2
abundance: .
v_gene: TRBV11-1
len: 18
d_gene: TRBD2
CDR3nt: TGTGCCAGCAGCTTAGTTACCCTAGCGGGAGGTTCGAACGGGGAGCTGTTTTTT
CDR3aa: CASSLVTLAGGSNGELFF

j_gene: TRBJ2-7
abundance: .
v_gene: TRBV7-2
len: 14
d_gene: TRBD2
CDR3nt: TGTGCCAGCAGCTTGGGGGGGAGTGCCTACGAGCAGTACTTC
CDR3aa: CASSLGGSAYEQYF